One sample yielded the 25 T cell receptor beta chains listed below, sequenced in a study of blood T cell repertoires in COVID-19. Only in-frame clones appear in the TCRdb table, and some are missing; sequencing was by immunoSEQ multiplex PCR. The sample lists around 180,000 clones; 87% were seen once. The sequenced sample was peripheral blood. The receptors originated from a man aged 40-49 years with active or convalescent COVID-19.

This clone was detected many times. The chain carries TRBV6-2 or TRBV6-3 and TRBJ2-2; D perhaps matches TRBD2 (6 bases). From germline, CDR1 is MNHEY and CDR2 SVGEGT. V was trimmed by 2 bases and J by 6 bases, leaving 10 bases between them. CDR3 length: 14 amino acids. The CDR3 nucleotides are TGTGCCAGCAGTTACGTTGGGGAGGCCGGGGAGCTGTTTTTT. It is translated as CASSYVGEAGELFF.

This sequence joins TRBV7-8 and TRBJ2-7, with no clear D. CDR1 SGHVS and CDR2 FQNEAQ come from the germline V gene. Trimming took 5 bases from V and 2 from J, leaving 4 bases between them. CDR3 length: 11 residues. CDR3 sequence (DNA): TGTGCCAGCAGCAGCCCCTACGAGCAGTACTTC. This translates into CASSSPYEQYF.

This clone appeared a single time. The chain combines TRBV4-3 with TRBJ1-1; TRBD1 is a possible D gene (6 bases). CDR3 length: 18 residues. In germline, CDR1 is LGHNA, CDR2 YSLEER. Trimming cost V 0 bases and J 7 bases, with 24 bases left between them. This CDR3 reads CASSQDTGGAGALDEAFF. CDR3 DNA sequence: TGCGCCAGCAGCCAAGATACAGGCGGGGCGGGGGCTTTGGATGAAGCTTTCTTT.

The V and J genes are TRBV7-9 and TRBJ2-1, with 7 bases identical to TRBD2. CDR1 is SEHNR, CDR2 FQNEAQ, per germline (reference sequence). V lost 4 bases and J lost 0; bases outside the gene matches: 9. The CDR3 extends over 17 amino acids. CDR3 in DNA: TGTGCCAGCAGCTCCGAGACTAGCCGGAGCTCCTACAATGAGCAGTTCTTC. Protein sequence: CASSSETSRSSYNEQFF.

This sequence joins TRBV9 and TRBJ2-3, with TRBD2 identical over 8 bases. The CDR3 extends over 18 amino acids. V lost 0 bases and J lost 0; bases outside the gene matches: 9. Per germline, CDR1 SGDLS and CDR2 YYNGEE. The CDR3 loop reads CASSVGLAGGDSTDTQYF. CDR3 DNA sequence: TGTGCCAGCAGCGTAGGGCTAGCGGGCGGTGATAGCACAGATACGCAGTATTTT. The entire variable domain, with the rest obtained from reference TRBV9 and TRBJ2-3, is as follows: DSGVTQTPKHLITATGQRVTLRCSPRSGDLSVYWYQQSLDQGLQFLIQYYNGEERAKGNILERFSAQQFPDLHSELNLSSLELGDSALYFCASSVGLAGGDSTDTQYFGPGTRLTVL.

The chain links TRBV2 to TRBJ2-5; TRBD1 might be the D (5 bases). Germline CDR1 and CDR2: SNHLY and FYNNEI. V was shortened by 4 bases and J by 1 base, with 13 bases between the two germline ends. CDR3 length equals 15 residues. CDR3 in amino acids: CASSVQGTPQETQYF. CDR3 nucleotide sequence: TGTGCCAGCAGTGTGCAGGGAACCCCCCAAGAGACCCAGTACTTC.

The chain couples TRBV27 to TRBJ2-7, with 7 positions matching TRBD1. Trimming removed 1 base from V and 6 bases from J; junction bases left unmatched: 3. The CDR3 consists of 13 residues. Germline V gives CDR1 MNHEY, CDR2 SMNVEV (reference sequence). The CDR3 coding sequence is TGTGCCAGCAGTTTATACAGGGGCAGCGAGCAGTACTTC. This gives the protein CASSLYRGSEQYF.

This clone appeared once. The chain joins TRBV7-8 to TRBJ2-3; TRBD1 matches at 8 bases. Trimming at V came to 5 bases and at J to 7 bases, leaving 8 bases not matched to a gene. The CDR3 sequence is 14 residues long. From germline, CDR1 is SGHVS and CDR2 FQNEAQ. CDR3 in DNA: TGTGCCAGCAGCAAGCGGACAGGGACAAATACGCAGTATTTT. It is translated as CASSKRTGTNTQYF.

In this sample, this clone turned up once. This rearrangement joins TRBV5-4 to TRBJ2-2; TRBD1 matches 8 bases. The CDR3 runs 16 residues. The V gene end was trimmed by 3 bases and the J gene end by 1 base; junction bases not matched to a gene: 5. Germline values: CDR1 SGHNT, CDR2 YYREEE (reference sequence). CDR3 residues: CASSSWDRRNTGELFF. In nucleotides, the CDR3 is TGTGCCAGCAGCTCCTGGGACAGGAGGAACACCGGGGAGCTGTTTTTT.

The count of this clone is one. This chain joins TRBV2 and TRBJ2-2; 10 bases align to TRBD1. Unmatched junction bases numbered 8, after V lost 8 bases and J lost 5 bases. The CDR3 is 15 residues long. The germline CDR1 and CDR2 sequences are SNHLY and FYNNEI. CDR3 nucleotide sequence: TGTGCCAGCGGAGTGGGACAGGGGCCAACCGGGGAGCTGTTTTTT. Its protein product is CASGVGQGPTGELFF.

This rearrangement joins TRBV2 to TRBJ2-1, with TRBD2 matching over 10 bases. V dropped 3 bases and J dropped 7; count of bases not matched to a gene: 3. This CDR3 spans 14 amino acids. Germline V gives CDR1 SNHLY, CDR2 FYNNEI. CDR3 in DNA: TGTGCCAGCAGTGAGCTAGCGGGGGTAAATGAGCAGTTCTTC. This gives the protein CASSELAGVNEQFF.

The chain has TRBV27 and TRBJ2-3, with 7 bases identical to TRBD2. The length of the CDR3 is 16 residues. The germline V gene encodes CDR1 MNHEY and CDR2 SMNVEV (reference sequence). V was pared by 0 bases and J by 1 base, with 4 bases of the junction left unmatched. CDR3 nucleotide sequence: TGTGCCAGCAGTTTATCGGCGGGGGACGGCACAGATACGCAGTATTTT. It yields the protein CASSLSAGDGTDTQYF.

The J gene is TRBJ1-6, the V gene TRBV27; 7 positions match TRBD1. CDR3 length: 14 residues. Trimming took 2 bases from V and 11 from J; bases not matched to a gene: 6. CDR1 is MNHEY, CDR2 SMNVEV, per germline (reference sequence). CDR3 sequence (DNA): TGTGCCAGCAGTTTAAGGCACAGGGGTACACCCCTCCACTTT. Its protein product is CASSLRHRGTPLHF.

The rearrangement links TRBV6-1 to TRBJ2-4; possibly TRBD1 for D (6 bases). This CDR3 region has 12 residues. V was trimmed by 2 bases and J by 12 bases, leaving 11 bases between them. Germline CDR1 reads MNHNS; CDR2 reads SASEGT. CDR3 nucleotide sequence: TGTGCCAGCAGTGAAAAGGACAGTAATCAGTACTTC. Its protein is CASSEKDSNQYF.

In nucleotides, the CDR3 is TGTGCCAGCAGTGAACAAAACGGACTCCAAGAGACCCAGTACTTC. The encoded protein is CASSEQNGLQETQYF. This rearrangement joins TRBV6-1 to TRBJ2-5, with a weak D call TRBD2 (5 bases). V was clipped by 2 bases and J by 1 base, with 11 bases between them. The CDR3 runs to 15 residues. CDR1 is MNHNS and CDR2 is SASEGT in the germline V gene.

The V and J genes are TRBV9 and TRBJ1-1; 9 bases line up with TRBD1. CDR1 SGDLS and CDR2 YYNGEE come from the germline V gene. The CDR3 length is 15 residues. The V gene end was trimmed by 3 bases and the J gene end by 7 bases; junction bases not matched to a gene: 10. The chain's CDR3 is CASSAAGTGSNEAFF. In DNA, the CDR3 is TGTGCCAGCAGCGCTGCCGGGACAGGGAGCAATGAAGCTTTCTTT.

The gene calls are TRBV14 and TRBJ1-2, with D unclear. The CDR3 length is 15 residues. Germline CDR1 SGHDN, CDR2 FVKESK. V lost 2 bases and J lost 0, with 10 bases in between. The CDR3 DNA sequence: TGTGCCAGCAGCCAACATAGACTGACTAACTATGGCTACACCTTC. Translation: CASSQHRLTNYGYTF.

V and J are TRBV10-3 and TRBJ2-7; TRBD1 matches at 12 bases. Germline CDR1 and CDR2: ENHRY and SYGVKD. J was trimmed by 7 bases and V by 4 bases; bases with no gene match: 5. CDR3 length: 14 amino acids. DNA for the CDR3: TGTGCCATCAGTGGGGGACAGGGGGCGGGAGAGCAGTACTTC. Its protein product is CAISGGQGAGEQYF.

The rearrangement joins TRBV27 to TRBJ1-1; D unresolved. From germline, CDR1 is MNHEY and CDR2 SMNVEV (reference sequence). The CDR3 extends over 14 amino acids. V lost 7 bases to trimming and J lost 7 bases, with 19 bases between them. The CDR3, as DNA: TGTGCCAGCACTACAGAGGTTGGGAGAGGTGAAGCTTTCTTT. Protein product: CASTTEVGRGEAFF.

The gene calls are TRBV3-1 (or the pseudogene TRBV3-2) and TRBJ2-4; 10 nucleotides match TRBD2. The junction had 19 bases not matched to a gene; V was cut back by 3 bases and J by 2 bases. The length of the CDR3 is 21 residues. Germline-derived CDR1 and CDR2 are LGHDT and YNNKEL (reference sequence). CDR3 nucleotide sequence: TGTGCCAGCAGCCAGCAAGCCCCTGGGAGCGGGGGGGCCTTTTCCAAAAACATTCAGTACTTC. Its translation: CASSQQAPGSGGAFSKNIQYF.

The chain joins TRBV28 to TRBJ2-5; 15 positions agree with TRBD2. Germline V gene lookup returns CDR1 MDHEN and CDR2 SYDVKM. J lost 7 bases, V lost 6 bases, and 9 bases had no gene match. The CDR3 length is 16 residues. CDR3 sequence reads: CASSRWTSGGAGTQYF. In nucleotides, the CDR3 is TGTGCCAGCAGCCGATGGACTAGCGGGGGGGCAGGGACCCAGTACTTC.

The CDR3 bases are TGTGCCAGCAGCAAAGAGAAGGAATATGAGCGGGGGGGCGGGTATTTT. Translation gives CASSKEKEYERGGGYF. The rearrangement joins TRBV21-1 to TRBJ2-3; the tabulated D call, TRBD2, remains unverified against the DNA. TRBV21-1 is described as a pseudogene. The CDR3 totals 16 residues.

The count of this clone is one. The chain couples TRBV14 to TRBJ1-1; 9 bases line up with TRBD1. This CDR3 comprises 16 residues. Trimming cost V 2 bases and J 3 bases; bases outside gene matches: 7. Germline loops: CDR1 SGHDN, CDR2 FVKESK. The CDR3 loop reads CASSQLTGGKDTEAFF. CDR3 DNA: TGTGCCAGCAGCCAATTGACAGGGGGTAAGGACACTGAAGCTTTCTTT.

The chain is built from TRBV7-2 and TRBJ2-7, with D maybe TRBD2 (5 bases). From germline, CDR1 is SGHTA and CDR2 FQGNSA. The CDR3 extends over 13 amino acids. Trimming removed 6 bases at V and 0 bases at J, with 9 bases between. The CDR3 is CASSSGVSYEQYF. The CDR3 nucleotides read TGTGCCAGCAGTTCCGGGGTCTCCTACGAGCAGTACTTC.

This chain links TRBV5-4 with TRBJ2-5, with 14 bases identical to TRBD2. In germline, CDR1 is SGHNT, CDR2 YYREEE (reference sequence). This CDR3 is 16 amino acids long. The V segment lost 1 base and the J segment 3 bases; nucleotides outside the gene matches: 2. CDR3 protein: CASSLPGLAGEETQYF. The CDR3 DNA is TGTGCCAGCAGCTTGCCGGGACTAGCGGGGGAAGAGACCCAGTACTTC.